This TCR beta chain was sequenced for a study of shared T cell receptors in the human thymus. The V gene's germline CDR1 is MNHEY and CDR2 SMNVEV (reference sequence). V was trimmed by 5 bases and J by 3 bases, leaving 26 bases between them. The CDR3 contains 19 residues. The table came from immunoSEQ multiplex PCR; TCRdb's copy has only in-frame clones and leaves some out. The sample lists hundreds of thousands of clones; roughly 90% were seen once. The same data also contributed to another study, on human thymus T cells.

The rearrangement uses TRBV27 and TRBJ2-4, with TRBD2 as a possible D gene (6 bases). The TCR was taken from a boy in the first two years of life with a congenital heart defect. The specimen sequenced was thymocytes. CDR3 bases: TGTGCCAGCAGTCGGGGCTCCCCGGACTACGGGCGAGTCAAAAACATTCAGTACTTC. Protein product: CASSRGSPDYGRVKNIQYF.